This TCR beta chain was captured in a study of blood T cell repertoires in COVID-19. Study-level background: In each case, the material was cDNA or gDNA derived from T cells, B-cell-depleted T cells, or PBMCs.

Profiling relied on immunoSEQ multiplex PCR, and the TCRdb table lists in-frame clones only, not all of them. The repertoire holds around 150,000 clones, with 70% to 90% as singletons. CDR3 size: 14 residues. The V end lost 4 bases, the J end lost 6 bases, and 12 bases lay between the germline ends. CDR1 and CDR2 from the germline V gene are SEHNR and FQNEAQ (reference sequence). The rearrangement uses TRBV7-9 and TRBJ1-4; D gene unclear. The source of this sequence is a woman aged 45-60 years who had recovered from COVID-19. What was sequenced was PBMCs or T cells enriched from blood (not recorded which). CDR3 sequence reads: CASSSGWEDEKLFF. CDR3 in DNA: TGTGCCAGCAGCTCGGGGTGGGAGGATGAAAAACTGTTTTTT.